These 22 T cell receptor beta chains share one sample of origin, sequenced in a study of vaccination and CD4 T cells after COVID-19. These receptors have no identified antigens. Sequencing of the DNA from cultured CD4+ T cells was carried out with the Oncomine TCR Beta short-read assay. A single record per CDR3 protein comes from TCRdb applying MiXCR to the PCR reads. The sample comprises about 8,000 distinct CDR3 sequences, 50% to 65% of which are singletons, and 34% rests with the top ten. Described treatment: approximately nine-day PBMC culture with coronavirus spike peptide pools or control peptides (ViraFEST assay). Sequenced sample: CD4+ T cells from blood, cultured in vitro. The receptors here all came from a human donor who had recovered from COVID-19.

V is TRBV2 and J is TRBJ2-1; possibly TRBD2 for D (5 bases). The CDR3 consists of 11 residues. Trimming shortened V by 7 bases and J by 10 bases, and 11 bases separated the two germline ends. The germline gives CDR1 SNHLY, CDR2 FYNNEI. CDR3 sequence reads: CASMDLIEQFF. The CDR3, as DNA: TGTGCCAGCATGGACTTGATCGAGCAGTTCTTC.

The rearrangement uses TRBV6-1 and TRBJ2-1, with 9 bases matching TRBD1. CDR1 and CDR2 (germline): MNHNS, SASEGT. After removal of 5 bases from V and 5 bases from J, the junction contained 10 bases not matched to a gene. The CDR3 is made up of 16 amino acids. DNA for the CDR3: TGTGCCAGCAGTAAAACCGGGACAGGGACTCACAATGAGCAGTTCTTC. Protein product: CASSKTGTGTHNEQFF.

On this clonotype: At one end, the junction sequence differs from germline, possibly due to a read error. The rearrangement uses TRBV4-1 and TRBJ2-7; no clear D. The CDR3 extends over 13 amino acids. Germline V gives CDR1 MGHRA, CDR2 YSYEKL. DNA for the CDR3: TGTGCCAGCAGCTCCATTGACACCTACGAGCAGTACTTC. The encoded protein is CASSSIDTYEQYF.

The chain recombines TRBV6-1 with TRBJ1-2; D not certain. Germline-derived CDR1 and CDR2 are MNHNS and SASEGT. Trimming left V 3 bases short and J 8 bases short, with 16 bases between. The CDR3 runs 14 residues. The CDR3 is CASSEKGPGMGYTF. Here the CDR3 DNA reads TGTGCCAGCAGTGAGAAAGGGCCCGGGATGGGCTACACCTTC.

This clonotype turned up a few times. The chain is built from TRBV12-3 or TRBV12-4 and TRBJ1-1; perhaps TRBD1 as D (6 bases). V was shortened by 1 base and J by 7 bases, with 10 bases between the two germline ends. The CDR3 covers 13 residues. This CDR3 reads CASSLDRAGEAFF. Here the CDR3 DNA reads TGTGCCAGCAGTTTAGACAGGGCGGGTGAAGCTTTCTTT.

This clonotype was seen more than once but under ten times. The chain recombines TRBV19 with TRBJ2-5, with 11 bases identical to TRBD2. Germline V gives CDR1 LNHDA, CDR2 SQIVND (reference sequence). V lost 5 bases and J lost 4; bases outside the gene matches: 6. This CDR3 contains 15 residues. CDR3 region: CASSPSGGFRETQYF. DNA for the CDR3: TGTGCCAGTAGTCCTAGCGGGGGGTTTCGAGAGACCCAGTACTTC.

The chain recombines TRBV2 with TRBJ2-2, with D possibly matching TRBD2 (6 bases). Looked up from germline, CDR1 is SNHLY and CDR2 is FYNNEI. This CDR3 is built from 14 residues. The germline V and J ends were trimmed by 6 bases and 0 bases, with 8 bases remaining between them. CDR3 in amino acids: CASRPGANTGELFF. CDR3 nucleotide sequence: TGTGCCAGCAGACCGGGGGCGAACACCGGGGAGCTGTTTTTT.

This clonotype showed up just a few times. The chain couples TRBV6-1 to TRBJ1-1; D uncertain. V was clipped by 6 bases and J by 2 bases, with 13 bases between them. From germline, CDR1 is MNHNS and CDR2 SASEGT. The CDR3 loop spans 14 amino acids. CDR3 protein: CASSLVGDNTEAFF. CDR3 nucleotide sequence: TGTGCCAGCAGCTTAGTTGGGGATAACACTGAAGCTTTCTTT.

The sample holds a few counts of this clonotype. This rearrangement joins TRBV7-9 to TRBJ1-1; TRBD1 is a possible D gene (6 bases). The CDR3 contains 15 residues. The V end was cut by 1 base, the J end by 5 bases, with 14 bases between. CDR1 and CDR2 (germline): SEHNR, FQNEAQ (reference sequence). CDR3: CASSLVAGAETEAFF. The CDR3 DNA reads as TGTGCCAGCAGCTTAGTGGCGGGGGCCGAGACTGAAGCTTTCTTT.

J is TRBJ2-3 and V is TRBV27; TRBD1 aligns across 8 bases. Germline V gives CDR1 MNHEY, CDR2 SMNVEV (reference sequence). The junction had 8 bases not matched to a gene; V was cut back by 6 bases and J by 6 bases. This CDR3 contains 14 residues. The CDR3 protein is CASRTRQGWDTQYF. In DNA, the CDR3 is TGTGCCAGCAGGACCAGACAGGGGTGGGATACGCAGTATTTT.

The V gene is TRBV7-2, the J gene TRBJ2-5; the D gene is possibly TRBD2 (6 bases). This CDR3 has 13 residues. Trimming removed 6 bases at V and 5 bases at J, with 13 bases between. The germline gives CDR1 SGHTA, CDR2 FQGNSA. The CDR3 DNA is TGTGCCAGCAGGACTAGGGGCGGCGAGACCCAGTACTTC. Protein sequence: CASRTRGGETQYF.

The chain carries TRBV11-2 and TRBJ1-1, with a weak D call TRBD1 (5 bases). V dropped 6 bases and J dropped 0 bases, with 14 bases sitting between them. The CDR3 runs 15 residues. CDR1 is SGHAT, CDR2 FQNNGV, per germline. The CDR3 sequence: CASRIFRGVNTEAFF. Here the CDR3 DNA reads TGTGCCAGCAGGATTTTTCGGGGGGTGAACACTGAAGCTTTCTTT.

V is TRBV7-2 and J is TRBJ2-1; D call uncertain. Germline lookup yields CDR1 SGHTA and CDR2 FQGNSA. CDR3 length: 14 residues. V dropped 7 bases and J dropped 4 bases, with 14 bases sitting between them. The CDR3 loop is CASTVTPRYNEQFF. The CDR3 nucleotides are TGTGCCAGCACCGTAACCCCTCGGTACAATGAGCAGTTCTTC.

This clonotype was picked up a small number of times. Written as DNA, the CDR3 is TGTGCCAGCAGTTTCTCGGGGGACAGGAACTATGGCTACACCTTC. It specifies CASSFSGDRNYGYTF. The genes are TRBV27 and TRBJ1-2; 8 nucleotides align to TRBD1. The length of the CDR3 is 15 residues. Germline CDR1 MNHEY, CDR2 SMNVEV (reference sequence). The V gene end was trimmed by 3 bases and the J gene end by 2 bases; junction bases not matched to a gene: 5.

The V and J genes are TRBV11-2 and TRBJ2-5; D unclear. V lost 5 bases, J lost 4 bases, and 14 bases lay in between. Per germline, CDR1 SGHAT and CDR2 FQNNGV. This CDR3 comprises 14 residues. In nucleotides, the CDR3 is TGTGCCAGCAGCGTTCCAGGACGGAGAGAGACCCAGTACTTC. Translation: CASSVPGRRETQYF.

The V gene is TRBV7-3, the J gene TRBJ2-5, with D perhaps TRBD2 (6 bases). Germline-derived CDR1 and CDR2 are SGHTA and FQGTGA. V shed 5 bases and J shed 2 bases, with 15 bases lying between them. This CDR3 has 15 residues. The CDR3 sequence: CASSLDGSGQETQYF. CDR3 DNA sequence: TGTGCCAGCAGCCTGGACGGGAGTGGACAAGAGACCCAGTACTTC.

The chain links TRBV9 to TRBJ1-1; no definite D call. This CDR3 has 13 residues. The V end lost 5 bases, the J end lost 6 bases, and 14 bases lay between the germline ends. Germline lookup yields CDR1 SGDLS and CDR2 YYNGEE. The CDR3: CASSNDAGSEAFF. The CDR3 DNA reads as TGTGCCAGCAGTAACGATGCGGGGTCTGAAGCTTTCTTT.

The chain's CDR3 is CASSPPRQGVSGNTIYF. The CDR3 DNA is TGTGCCAGTAGTCCCCCCCGACAGGGAGTCTCTGGAAACACCATATATTTT. This sequence joins TRBV19 and TRBJ1-3; 7 bases agree with TRBD1. CDR3 size: 17 residues. Trimming took 5 bases from V and 0 from J; bases not matched to a gene: 10. Germline loops: CDR1 LNHDA, CDR2 SQIVND (reference sequence).

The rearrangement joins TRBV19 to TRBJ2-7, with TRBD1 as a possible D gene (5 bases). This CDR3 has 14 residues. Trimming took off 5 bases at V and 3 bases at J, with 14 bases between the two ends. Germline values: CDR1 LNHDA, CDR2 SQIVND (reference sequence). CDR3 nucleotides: TGTGCCAGTAGTGAGCCAGGGTACGACTACGAGCAGTACTTC. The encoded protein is CASSEPGYDYEQYF.

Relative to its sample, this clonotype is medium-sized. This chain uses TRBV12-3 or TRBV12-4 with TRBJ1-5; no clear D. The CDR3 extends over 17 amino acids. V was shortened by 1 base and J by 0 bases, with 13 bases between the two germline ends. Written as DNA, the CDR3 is TGTGCCAGCAGTTTAGTCTCGACACAAAATAGCAATCAGCCCCAGCATTTT. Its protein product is CASSLVSTQNSNQPQHF.

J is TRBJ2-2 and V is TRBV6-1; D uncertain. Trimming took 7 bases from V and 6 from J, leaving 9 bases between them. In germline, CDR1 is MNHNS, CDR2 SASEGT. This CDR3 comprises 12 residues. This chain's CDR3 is CASNHQAGELFF. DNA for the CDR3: TGTGCCAGCAACCACCAGGCCGGGGAGCTGTTTTTT.

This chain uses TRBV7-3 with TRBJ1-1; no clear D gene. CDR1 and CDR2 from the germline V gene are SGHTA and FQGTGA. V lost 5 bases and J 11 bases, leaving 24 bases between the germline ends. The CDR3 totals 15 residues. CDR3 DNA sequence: TGTGCCAGCAGCGGGAACCCGGGCCAAGGAGGTGAGGCTTTCTTT. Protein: CASSGNPGQGGEAFF.